A single sample gave rise to the 23 T cell receptor beta chains below, sequenced in a study of response to subunit inactivated influenza vaccine. In TCRdb, the RT-PCR reads were re-called with MiXCR into one record per CDR3 protein. The sample holds 280,000 or so distinct CDR3 sequences; roughly 22% are singletons and the top ten take roughly 10%. Material: PBMCs from blood, obtained 21 months after vaccination. These receptors were collected from a man between 50 and 75 years old who received an inactivated influenza vaccine.

This clonotype occurred a few times. The V and J genes are TRBV5-5 and TRBJ1-5; possible D gene TRBD1, 5 bases. This CDR3 is built from 14 residues. The V end was cut by 3 bases, the J end by 6 bases, with 13 bases between. Germline CDR1 reads SGHKS; CDR2 reads YYEKEE (reference sequence). The CDR3 is CASSSISGSQPQHF. The CDR3 DNA follows: TGTGCCAGCAGCTCTATTTCAGGGAGTCAGCCCCAGCATTTT.

This clonotype has only one observation. V is TRBV4-2 and J is TRBJ1-4; tentatively, D is TRBD1 (6 bases). V lost 0 bases and J lost 4, with 15 bases in between. The length of the CDR3 is 17 residues. The germline V gene has CDR1 LGHNA and CDR2 YNFKEQ. CDR3 bases: TGTGCCAGCAGCCAAGAGGACAGCCCATGGGGTAATGAAAAACTGTTTTTT. Its translation: CASSQEDSPWGNEKLFF.

This clonotype has more than one count but fewer than ten. The chain has TRBV5-1 and TRBJ2-6; D unresolved. V lost 9 bases and J 0 bases, leaving 10 bases between the germline ends. The CDR3 is made up of 14 amino acids. Germline CDR1 SGHRS, CDR2 YFSETQ. The DNA for the CDR3 is TGCGCCACCAAGCCCGACTCTGGGGCCAACGTCCTGACTTTC. Protein: CATKPDSGANVLTF.

This rearrangement joins TRBV21-1 to TRBJ1-2; no check of the table's D call, TRBD1, against the DNA was made. TRBV21-1 is listed as a pseudogene. This CDR3 has 14 residues. CDR3 amino acids: CASSNPRGNYGYTF. In DNA, the CDR3 is TGTGCCAGCAGCAACCCCCGCGGTAACTATGGCTACACCTTC.

The table lists this clonotype with a few counts. V is TRBV15 and J is TRBJ2-6; D might be TRBD1 or TRBD2, each matching 6 bases. This CDR3 comprises 17 residues. The V and J ends lost 3 bases and 4 bases respectively, with 16 bases between them. CDR1 and CDR2 from the germline V gene are LNHNV and YYDKDF (reference sequence). The CDR3 coding sequence is TGTGCCACCAGCAGTTTGCCAGGGGAGGCAGGGGCCAACGTCCTGACTTTC. Its translation is CATSSLPGEAGANVLTF. Full variable domain (rest looked up from reference TRBV15 and TRBJ2-6): DAMVIQNPRYQVTQFGKPVTLSCSQTLNHNVMYWYQQKSSQAPKLLFHYYDKDFNNEADTPDNFQSRRPNTSFCFLDIRSPGLGDTAMYLCATSSLPGEAGANVLTFGAGSRLTVL.

The sample holds a few counts of this clonotype. This chain links TRBV20-1 with TRBJ2-6; D assignment may be TRBD1 or TRBD2 (6 bases each). The germline V gene has CDR1 DFQATT and CDR2 SNEGSKA (reference sequence). Trimming removed 7 bases at V and 0 bases at J, with 16 bases between. There are 16 residues in the CDR3. The CDR3, as DNA: TGCAGTGTACCTGAGGGGGGTTCCTCTGGGGCCAACGTCCTGACTTTC. Its protein is CSVPEGGSSGANVLTF.

In this sample, this clonotype turned up a few times. The chain combines TRBV12-3 or TRBV12-4 with TRBJ1-1; 8 positions match TRBD1. J gave up 6 bases and V 5 bases, and 8 bases lay outside the gene matches. This CDR3 contains 14 residues. CDR3 in amino acids: CASSLGDRGSEAFF. The DNA for the CDR3 is TGTGCCAGCAGTCTGGGAGACAGGGGATCTGAAGCTTTCTTT.

This clonotype appeared many times. This chain joins TRBV7-2 and TRBJ2-4; D is undetermined. The length of the CDR3 is 13 residues. V gave up 4 bases and J gave up 0 bases, with 4 bases separating them. The germline V gene has CDR1 SGHTA and CDR2 FQGNSA. The CDR3 DNA follows: TGTGCCAGCAGCTGGACAGCCAAAAACATTCAGTACTTC. Its translation: CASSWTAKNIQYF. The whole variable domain, remainder taken from reference TRBV7-2 and TRBJ2-4, is GAGVSQSPSNKVTEKGKDVELRCDPISGHTALYWYRQSLGQGLEFLIYFQGNSAPDKSGLPSDRFSAERTGGSVSTLTIQRTQQEDSAVYLCASSWTAKNIQYFGAGTRLSVL.

This clonotype has just a few counts. The chain recombines TRBV6-5 with TRBJ2-1; the match to TRBD1 covers 9 bases. CDR3 size: 15 residues. Losses at the gene ends were 2 bases for V and 7 bases for J; bases not matched to a gene: 6. Per the germline V gene, CDR1 is MNHEY and CDR2 is SVGAGI. The CDR3 loop reads CASSYRDRAFNEQFF. The CDR3 nucleotides are TGTGCCAGCAGTTACCGGGACAGGGCGTTTAATGAGCAGTTCTTC.

This clonotype is medium-sized. The rearrangement links TRBV20-1 to TRBJ1-3, with D uncertain. Trimming stripped 7 bases from V and 0 bases from J, with 7 bases between. Germline lookup yields CDR1 DFQATT and CDR2 SNEGSKA (reference sequence). This CDR3 spans 12 amino acids. This CDR3 is CSVPFSGNTIYF. Here the CDR3 DNA reads TGCAGTGTTCCTTTCTCTGGAAACACCATATATTTT.

The chain links TRBV7-2 to TRBJ1-5, with TRBD1 identical over 9 bases. This CDR3 has 15 amino acids. Per the germline V gene, CDR1 is SGHTA and CDR2 is FQGNSA. After removal of 1 base from V and 3 bases from J, the junction contained 1 base not matched to a gene. CDR3 loop: CASSLDRGPNQPQHF. In nucleotides, the CDR3 is TGTGCCAGCAGCTTAGACAGGGGGCCCAATCAGCCCCAGCATTTT.

The V and J genes are TRBV4-2 and TRBJ2-5, with 8 bases matching TRBD1. Germline V gene lookup returns CDR1 LGHNA and CDR2 YNFKEQ. With V trimmed by 0 bases and J by 4 bases, 7 bases remained unmatched. CDR3 length: 16 amino acids. CDR3 DNA sequence: TGTGCCAGCAGCCAAGATTCGGTGGACAGGGCAGAGACCCAGTACTTC. Translating gives CASSQDSVDRAETQYF.

V and J are TRBV19 and TRBJ1-1; no clear D. V was pared by 7 bases and J by 5 bases, with 14 bases between. The CDR3 is 13 amino acids. Per germline, CDR1 LNHDA and CDR2 SQIVND (reference sequence). CDR3 DNA sequence: TGTGCCAGTACCCTCACGGGAGTTACTGAAGCTTTCTTT. It yields the protein CASTLTGVTEAFF.

The V gene is TRBV20-1, the J gene TRBJ1-1; D is unresolved. V was clipped by 3 bases and J by 4 bases, with 9 bases between them. Germline V CDR1 and CDR2: DFQATT, SNEGSKA (reference sequence). This CDR3 comprises 12 residues. As DNA, the CDR3 is TGCAGTGCTAGTGAGCTGAGCACTGAAGCTTTCTTT. Translated: CSASELSTEAFF.

This clonotype has just a few counts. The rearrangement uses TRBV29-1 and TRBJ1-1; D is unclear. CDR3 size: 14 residues. CDR1 and CDR2 from the germline V gene are SQVTM and ANQGSEA. Trimming pared 1 base from V and 1 base from J, leaving 10 bases between. CDR3 sequence (DNA): TGCAGCGTTGAAGTTCGCCTAGCGAACACTGAAGCTTTCTTT. Amino acid sequence: CSVEVRLANTEAFF.

The chain combines TRBV4-1 with TRBJ2-3; D is uncertain. V lost 0 bases and J 0 bases, leaving 13 bases between the germline ends. Germline V gene lookup returns CDR1 MGHRA and CDR2 YSYEKL. CDR3 length equals 17 residues. CDR3 nucleotide sequence: TGCGCCAGCAGCCAAGATATGGGCAAGGGAAGCACAGATACGCAGTATTTT. This sequence encodes CASSQDMGKGSTDTQYF.

This clonotype was seen many times. V and J are TRBV12-3 or TRBV12-4 and TRBJ1-1; weak D call: TRBD1 (6 bases). V dropped 6 bases and J dropped 5 bases, with 19 bases sitting between them. The CDR3 consists of 15 residues. The CDR3 coding sequence is TGTGCCAGCAGCTCTGTCGGGGGGCGAGGGACTGAAGCTTTCTTT. This encodes CASSSVGGRGTEAFF.

This clonotype showed up just a few times. J is TRBJ1-5 and V is TRBV19; 7 bases match TRBD1. V shed 7 bases, J shed 5 bases, and the junction held 11 bases outside the gene matches. The CDR3 sequence is 15 residues long. Germline CDR1 LNHDA, CDR2 SQIVND (reference sequence). This CDR3 reads CASKARRDRDQPQHF. As DNA, the CDR3 is TGTGCCAGTAAGGCGCGGAGGGACAGAGATCAGCCCCAGCATTTT.

The rearrangement links TRBV14 to TRBJ2-3; D may be TRBD1 (6 bases). This CDR3 has 15 amino acids. Germline V gives CDR1 SGHDN, CDR2 FVKESK. Trimming removed 4 bases at V and 3 bases at J, with 14 bases between. CDR3 loop: CASSRDRYPTDTQYF. CDR3 DNA: TGTGCCAGCAGCCGAGACAGGTACCCTACAGATACGCAGTATTTT. The whole variable domain, remainder taken from reference TRBV14 and TRBJ2-3, is EAGVTQFPSHSVIEKGQTVTLRCDPISGHDNLYWYRRVMGKEIKFLLHFVKESKQDESGMPNNRFLAERTGGTYSTLKVQPAELEDSGVYFCASSRDRYPTDTQYFGPGTRLTVL.

This sequence joins TRBV7-9 and TRBJ1-3; D uncertain. Trimming pared 2 bases from V and 1 base from J, leaving 12 bases between. The CDR3 sequence is 16 residues long. Germline V gene lookup returns CDR1 SEHNR and CDR2 FQNEAQ (reference sequence). CDR3 region: CASSLLVLGSGNTIYF. The CDR3 DNA sequence: TGTGCCAGCAGCTTACTCGTATTGGGTTCTGGAAACACCATATATTTT.

There are a few counts of this clonotype. The J gene is TRBJ1-1, the V gene TRBV12-3 or TRBV12-4, with D possibly matching TRBD1 (5 bases). The CDR3 sequence is 14 residues long. V was shortened by 2 bases and J by 1 base, with 8 bases between the two germline ends. The CDR3 region is CASSLPGGNTEAFF. The CDR3 bases are TGTGCCAGCAGTTTACCCGGGGGGAACACTGAAGCTTTCTTT.

The chain uses TRBV20-1 and TRBJ1-1; 7 bases are shared with TRBD1. The CDR3 sequence is 13 residues long. Germline CDR1 and CDR2: DFQATT and SNEGSKA (reference sequence). The V segment lost 8 bases and the J segment 1 base; nucleotides outside the gene matches: 7. The CDR3 sequence: CSTAQGRNTEAFF. The CDR3 coding sequence is TGCAGTACGGCACAGGGGAGGAACACTGAAGCTTTCTTT.

This clonotype was observed a few times. V and J are TRBV5-1 and TRBJ2-7; weak D call: TRBD1 (6 bases). V was shortened by 3 bases and J by 3 bases, with 10 bases between the two germline ends. This CDR3 is 13 amino acids long. CDR1 and CDR2 from the germline V gene are SGHRS and YFSETQ. Here the CDR3 reads CASSSTGFYEQYF. CDR3 nucleotides: TGCGCCAGCAGCTCGACAGGATTCTACGAGCAGTACTTC.